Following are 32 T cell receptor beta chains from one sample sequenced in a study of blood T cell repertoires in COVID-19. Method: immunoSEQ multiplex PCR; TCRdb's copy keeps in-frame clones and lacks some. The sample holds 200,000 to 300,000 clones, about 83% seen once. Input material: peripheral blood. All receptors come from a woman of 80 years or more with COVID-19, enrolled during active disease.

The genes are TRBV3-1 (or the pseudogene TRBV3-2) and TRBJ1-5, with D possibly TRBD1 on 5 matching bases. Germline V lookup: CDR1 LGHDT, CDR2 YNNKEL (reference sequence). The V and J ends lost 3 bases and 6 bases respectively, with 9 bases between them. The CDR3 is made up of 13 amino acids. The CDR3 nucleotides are TGTGCCAGCAGCCAGACAGCGGGTCAGCCCCAGCATTTT. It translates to CASSQTAGQPQHF.

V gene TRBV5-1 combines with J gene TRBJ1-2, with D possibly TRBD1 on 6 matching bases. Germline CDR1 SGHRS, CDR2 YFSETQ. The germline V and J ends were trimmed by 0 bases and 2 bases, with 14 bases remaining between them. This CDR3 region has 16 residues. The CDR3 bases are TGCGCCAGCAGCTTGGCCAGGGGAGTACTAAACTATGGCTACACCTTC. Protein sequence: CASSLARGVLNYGYTF.

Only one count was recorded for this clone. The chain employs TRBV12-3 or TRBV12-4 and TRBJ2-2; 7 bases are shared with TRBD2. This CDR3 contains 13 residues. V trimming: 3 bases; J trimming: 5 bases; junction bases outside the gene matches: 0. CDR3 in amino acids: CASSLRETGELFF. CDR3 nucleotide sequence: TGTGCCAGCAGTTTGCGGGAGACCGGGGAGCTGTTTTTT.

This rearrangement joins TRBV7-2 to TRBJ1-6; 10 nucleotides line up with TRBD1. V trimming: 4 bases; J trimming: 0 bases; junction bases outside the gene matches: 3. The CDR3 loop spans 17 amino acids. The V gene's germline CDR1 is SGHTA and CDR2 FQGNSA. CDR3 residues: CASSSTGGGSYNSPLHF. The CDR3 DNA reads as TGTGCCAGCAGCTCGACAGGGGGCGGCTCCTATAATTCACCCCTCCACTTT.

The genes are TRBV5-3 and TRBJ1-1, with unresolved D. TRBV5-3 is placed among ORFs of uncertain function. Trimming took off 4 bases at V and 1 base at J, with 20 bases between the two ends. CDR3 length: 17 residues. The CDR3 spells CARSPLPGARQNTEAFF. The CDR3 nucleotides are TGTGCCAGAAGCCCTCTCCCGGGTGCACGCCAGAACACTGAAGCTTTCTTT.

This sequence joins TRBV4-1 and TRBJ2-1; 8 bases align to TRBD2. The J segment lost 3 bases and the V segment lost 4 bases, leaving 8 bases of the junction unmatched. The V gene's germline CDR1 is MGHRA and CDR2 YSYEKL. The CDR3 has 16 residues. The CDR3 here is CASSLPRGGGYNEQFF. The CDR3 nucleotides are TGCGCCAGCAGCCTTCCACGGGGGGGCGGCTACAATGAGCAGTTCTTC.

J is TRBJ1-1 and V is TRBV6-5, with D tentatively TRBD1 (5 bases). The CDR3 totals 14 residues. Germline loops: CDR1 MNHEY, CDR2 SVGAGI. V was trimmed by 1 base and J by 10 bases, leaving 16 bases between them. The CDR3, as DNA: TGTGCCAGCAGTTACTTGGATACGGGGGTCTCAGCTTTCTTT. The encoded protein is CASSYLDTGVSAFF.

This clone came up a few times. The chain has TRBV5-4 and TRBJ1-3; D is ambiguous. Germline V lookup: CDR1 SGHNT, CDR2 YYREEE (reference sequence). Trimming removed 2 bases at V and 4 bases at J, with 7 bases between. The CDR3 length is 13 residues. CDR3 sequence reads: CASSFTGGNTIYF. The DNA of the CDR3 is TGTGCCAGCAGCTTCACGGGGGGAAACACCATATATTTT.

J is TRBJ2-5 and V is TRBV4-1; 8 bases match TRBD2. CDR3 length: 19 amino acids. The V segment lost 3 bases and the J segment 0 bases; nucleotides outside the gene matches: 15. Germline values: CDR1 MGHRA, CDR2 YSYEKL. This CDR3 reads CASSQSGPAGGRYQETQYF. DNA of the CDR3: TGCGCCAGCAGCCAGAGCGGTCCCGCGGGGGGTCGGTACCAAGAGACCCAGTACTTC.

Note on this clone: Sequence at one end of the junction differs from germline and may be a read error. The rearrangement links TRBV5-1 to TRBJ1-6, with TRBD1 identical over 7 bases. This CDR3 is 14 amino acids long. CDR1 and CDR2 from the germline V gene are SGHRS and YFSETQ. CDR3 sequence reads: CASSSGTVNLPLHF. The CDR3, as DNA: TGCGCCAGCAGCTCCGGGACAGTGAATTTACCCCTCCACTTT.

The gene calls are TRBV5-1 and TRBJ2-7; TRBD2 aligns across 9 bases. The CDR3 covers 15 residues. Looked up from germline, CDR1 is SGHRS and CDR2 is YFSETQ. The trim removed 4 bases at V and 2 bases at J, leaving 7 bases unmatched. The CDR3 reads CASSISPSGTYEQYV. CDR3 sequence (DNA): TGCGCCAGCAGCATTAGCCCTAGCGGGACCTACGAGCAGTACGTC.

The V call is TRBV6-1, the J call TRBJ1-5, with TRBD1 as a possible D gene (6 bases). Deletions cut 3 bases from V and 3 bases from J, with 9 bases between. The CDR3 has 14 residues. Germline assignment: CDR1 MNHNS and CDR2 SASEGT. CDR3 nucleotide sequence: TGTGCCAGCAGTGAGGGACAACTCAATCAGCCCCAGCATTTT. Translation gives CASSEGQLNQPQHF.

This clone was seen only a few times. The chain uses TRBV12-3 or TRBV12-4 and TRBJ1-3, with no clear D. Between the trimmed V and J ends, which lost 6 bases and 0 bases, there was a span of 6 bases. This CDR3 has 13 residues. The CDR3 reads CASRYNSGNTIYF. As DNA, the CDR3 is TGTGCCAGCAGATATAACTCTGGAAACACCATATATTTT.

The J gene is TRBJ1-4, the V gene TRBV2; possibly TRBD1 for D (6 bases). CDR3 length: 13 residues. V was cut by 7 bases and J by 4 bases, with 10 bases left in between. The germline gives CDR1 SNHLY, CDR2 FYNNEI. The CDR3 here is CASILDSNEKLFF. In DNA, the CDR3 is TGTGCCAGCATCCTGGACAGTAATGAAAAACTGTTTTTT.

CDR3 DNA: TGCGCCAGCAACCGACAGGGTGGGACCACAGATACGCAGTATTTT. It encodes CASNRQGGTTDTQYF. V is TRBV5-1 and J is TRBJ2-3; 7 bases line up with TRBD1. J gave up 2 bases and V 6 bases, and 9 bases lay outside the gene matches. The germline V gene encodes CDR1 SGHRS and CDR2 YFSETQ. There are 15 residues in the CDR3.

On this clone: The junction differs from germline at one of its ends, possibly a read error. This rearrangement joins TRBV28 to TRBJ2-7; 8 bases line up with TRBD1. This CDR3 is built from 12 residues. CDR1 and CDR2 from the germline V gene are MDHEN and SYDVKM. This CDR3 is CASSPPDRGENF. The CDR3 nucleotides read TGTGCCAGCAGTCCCCCAGACAGGGGCGAAAACTTC.

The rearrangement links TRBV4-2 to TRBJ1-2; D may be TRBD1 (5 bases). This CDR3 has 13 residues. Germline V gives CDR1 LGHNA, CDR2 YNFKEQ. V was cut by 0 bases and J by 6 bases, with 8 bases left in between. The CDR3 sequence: CASSQDRVDGYTF. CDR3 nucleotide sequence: TGTGCCAGCAGCCAAGACAGGGTGGATGGCTACACCTTC.

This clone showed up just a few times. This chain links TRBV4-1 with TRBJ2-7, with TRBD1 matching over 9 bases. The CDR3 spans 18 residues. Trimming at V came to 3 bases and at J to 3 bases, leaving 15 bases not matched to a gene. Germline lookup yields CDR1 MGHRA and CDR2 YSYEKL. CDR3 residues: CASSQEGQGTYSGYEQYF. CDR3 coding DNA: TGCGCCAGCAGCCAGGAGGGACAGGGTACTTATAGTGGCTACGAGCAGTACTTC.

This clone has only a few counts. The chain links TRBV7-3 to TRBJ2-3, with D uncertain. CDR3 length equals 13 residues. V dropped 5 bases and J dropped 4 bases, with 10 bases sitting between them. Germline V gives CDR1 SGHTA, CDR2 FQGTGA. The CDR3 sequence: CASSPTEADTQYF. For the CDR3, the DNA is TGTGCCAGCAGCCCCACCGAGGCAGATACGCAGTATTTT.

CDR3 in DNA: TGTGCCAGCAGTTCAACTAGACAGGCGTTTTTT. This translates into CASSSTRQAFF. The chain carries TRBV6-5 and TRBJ1-4; D possibly corresponds to TRBD1 (6 bases). The CDR3 spans 11 residues. With 4 bases removed from V and 16 bases from J, the gap between germline ends came to 13 bases. CDR1 and CDR2 from the germline V gene are MNHEY and SVGAGI.

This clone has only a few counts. CDR3 DNA sequence: TGCGCCAGCAGCCAAGATCTAGCGGGGGGTTATGAGCAGTTCTTC. Protein product: CASSQDLAGGYEQFF. The V gene is TRBV4-1, the J gene TRBJ2-1; 11 bases match TRBD2. CDR3 length: 15 amino acids. Germline assignment: CDR1 MGHRA and CDR2 YSYEKL. J was trimmed by 8 bases and V by 0 bases; bases with no gene match: 3.

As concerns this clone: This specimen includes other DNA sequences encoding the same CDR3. The CDR3: CASSLQGDYGYTF. In DNA form, the CDR3 reads TGTGCCAGCAGCTTACAGGGGGACTATGGCTACACCTTC. The V and J genes are TRBV7-6 and TRBJ1-2; 7 bases are shared with TRBD1. Germline V CDR1 and CDR2: SGHVS, FNYEAQ. With V trimmed by 2 bases and J by 3 bases, 0 bases remained unmatched. The CDR3 runs 13 residues.

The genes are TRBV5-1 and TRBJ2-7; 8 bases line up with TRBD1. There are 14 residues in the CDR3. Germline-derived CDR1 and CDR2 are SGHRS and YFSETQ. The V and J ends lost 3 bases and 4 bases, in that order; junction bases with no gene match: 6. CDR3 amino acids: CASSSQGAVYEQYF. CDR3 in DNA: TGCGCCAGCAGCTCTCAGGGGGCGGTGTACGAGCAGTACTTC.

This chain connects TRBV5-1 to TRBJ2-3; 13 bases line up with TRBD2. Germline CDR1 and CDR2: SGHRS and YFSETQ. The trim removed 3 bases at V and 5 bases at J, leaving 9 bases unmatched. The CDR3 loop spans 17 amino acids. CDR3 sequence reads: CASSSWILAGGRDTQYF. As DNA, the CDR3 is TGCGCCAGCAGCTCTTGGATACTAGCGGGGGGGCGAGATACGCAGTATTTT.

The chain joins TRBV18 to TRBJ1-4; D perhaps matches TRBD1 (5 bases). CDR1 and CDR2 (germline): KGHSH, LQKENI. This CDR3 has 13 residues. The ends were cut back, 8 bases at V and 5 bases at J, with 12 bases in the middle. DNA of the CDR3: TGTGCCAGCCTCAGGGCCTTGAATGAAAAACTGTTTTTT. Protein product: CASLRALNEKLFF.

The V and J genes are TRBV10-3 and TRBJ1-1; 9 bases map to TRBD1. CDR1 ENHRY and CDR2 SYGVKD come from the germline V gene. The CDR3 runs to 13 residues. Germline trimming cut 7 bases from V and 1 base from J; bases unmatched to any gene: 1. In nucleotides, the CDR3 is TGTGCCATCACGGACAGGGGGAACACTGAAGCTTTCTTT. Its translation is CAITDRGNTEAFF.

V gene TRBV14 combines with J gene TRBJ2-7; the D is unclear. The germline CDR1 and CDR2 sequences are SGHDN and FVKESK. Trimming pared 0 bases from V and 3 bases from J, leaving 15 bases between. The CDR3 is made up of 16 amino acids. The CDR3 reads CASSQDEAKTVYEQYV. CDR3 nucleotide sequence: TGTGCCAGCAGCCAAGATGAGGCCAAGACCGTCTACGAGCAGTACGTC.

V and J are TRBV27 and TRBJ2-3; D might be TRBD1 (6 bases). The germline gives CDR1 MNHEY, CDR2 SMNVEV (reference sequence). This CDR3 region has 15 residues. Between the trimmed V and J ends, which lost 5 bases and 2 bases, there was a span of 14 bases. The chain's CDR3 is CASSLRGHFTDTQYF. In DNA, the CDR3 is TGTGCCAGCAGTCTCCGGGGACATTTCACAGATACGCAGTATTTT.

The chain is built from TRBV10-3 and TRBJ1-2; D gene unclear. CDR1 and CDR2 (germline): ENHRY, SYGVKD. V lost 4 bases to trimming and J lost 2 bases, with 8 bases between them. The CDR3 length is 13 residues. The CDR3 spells CAISGAENYGYTF. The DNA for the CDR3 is TGTGCCATCAGTGGTGCGGAGAACTATGGCTACACCTTC.

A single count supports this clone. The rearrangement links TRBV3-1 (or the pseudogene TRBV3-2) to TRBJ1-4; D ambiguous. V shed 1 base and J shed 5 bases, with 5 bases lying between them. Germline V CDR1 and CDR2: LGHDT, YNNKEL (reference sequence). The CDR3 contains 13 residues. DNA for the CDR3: TGTGCCAGCAGCCAAGCCGGGAATGAAAAACTGTTTTTT. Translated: CASSQAGNEKLFF.

In nucleotides, the CDR3 is TGTGCCAGCCGTCCAGTAGGCGGGAGCCGGGGAGCTTTCTTT. It is translated as CASRPVGGSRGAFF. The V call is TRBV19, the J call TRBJ1-1, with D unresolved. The CDR3 loop spans 14 amino acids. Trimming cost V 9 bases and J 10 bases, with 24 bases left between them. The germline V gene encodes CDR1 LNHDA and CDR2 SQIVND (reference sequence).

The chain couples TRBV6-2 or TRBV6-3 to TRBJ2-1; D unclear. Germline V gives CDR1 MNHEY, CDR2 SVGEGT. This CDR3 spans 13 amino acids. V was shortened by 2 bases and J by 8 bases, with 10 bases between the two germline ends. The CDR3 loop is CASSYVALDEQFF. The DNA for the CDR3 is TGTGCCAGCAGTTACGTAGCTCTGGATGAGCAGTTCTTC.